This is a list of T cell receptor beta chains from one sample in a study of blood T cell repertoires in COVID-19. Libraries were prepared by immunoSEQ multiplex PCR; TCRdb keeps only in-frame clonotypes and omits some of them. The sample includes over 150,000 clones, about 79% of them seen just once. Sequenced: peripheral blood. The receptors were sampled from a human donor in a cohort sampled during active COVID-19. Both conserved end residues are part of each CDR3. A D gene is named only where the DNA matches it firmly. The listing skips clone size in some rows; elsewhere it reads once, few, many or a size class.

TGTGCCAGCAGTGCCTCCGGGACTTACTCCTACGAGCAGTACTTC	CASSASGTYSYEQYF	NA	NA	TRBV27	TRBJ2-7
TGTGCCAGCAGCCAGGGACAGGGGCCAGATACGCAGTATTTT	CASSQGQGPDTQYF	once	TRBD1	TRBV7-2	TRBJ2-3
TGCGCCAGCAGTGACAACTATCCGACCGGGGAGCTGTTTTTT	CASSDNYPTGELFF	few	NA	TRBV10-1	TRBJ2-2
TGTGCCAGCTCACCACCCTCAGCGGGAGGGACGGTTGAGCAGTTCTTC	CASSPPSAGGTVEQFF	NA	TRBD2	TRBV18	TRBJ2-1
TGTGCCAGCGGCCCCCAGGGGGCTTGGTTGGAAAAACTGTTTTTT	CASGPQGAWLEKLFF	NA	TRBD1	TRBV5-8	TRBJ1-4
TGTGCCACCGGGGACTACAATGAGCAGTTCTTC	CATGDYNEQFF	NA	NA	TRBV2	TRBJ2-1
TGTGCCAGCAGTCCCCCCTCAGCGGGAGGGAGGGAGCAGTACTTC	CASSPPSAGGREQYF	NA	TRBD2	TRBV6-6	TRBJ2-7
TGTGCCATCAGTCCAATCAACCGGGATTCCAATGAGCAGTTCTTC	CAISPINRDSNEQFF	NA	NA	TRBV10-3	TRBJ2-1
TGCAGCGCCCAGGACGGACTCGAAGCTTTCTTT	CSAQDGLEAFF	few	NA	TRBV29-1	TRBJ1-1
TGTGCCAGCAGCCCAAGGACAGCCCCTAATGAAAAACTGTTTTTT	CASSPRTAPNEKLFF	NA	NA	TRBV14	TRBJ1-4
TGTGCCAGCGGGGGCAGTAACTATGGCTACACCTTC	CASGGSNYGYTF	NA	NA	TRBV11-2	TRBJ1-2
TGTGCCAGTAGTATTGGGGGACAGGGGCGATATCAGCCCCAGCATTTT	CASSIGGQGRYQPQHF	few	TRBD1	TRBV19	TRBJ1-5
TGTGCCAGCAGTTCATCGGTTCGTAGGACAGGGCTCTACGAGCAGTACTTC	CASSSSVRRTGLYEQYF	NA	TRBD1	TRBV7-9	TRBJ2-7
TGTGCCATCAGCAGGGAAGCCAATGAGCAGTTCTTC	CAISREANEQFF	NA	NA	TRBV10-3	TRBJ2-1